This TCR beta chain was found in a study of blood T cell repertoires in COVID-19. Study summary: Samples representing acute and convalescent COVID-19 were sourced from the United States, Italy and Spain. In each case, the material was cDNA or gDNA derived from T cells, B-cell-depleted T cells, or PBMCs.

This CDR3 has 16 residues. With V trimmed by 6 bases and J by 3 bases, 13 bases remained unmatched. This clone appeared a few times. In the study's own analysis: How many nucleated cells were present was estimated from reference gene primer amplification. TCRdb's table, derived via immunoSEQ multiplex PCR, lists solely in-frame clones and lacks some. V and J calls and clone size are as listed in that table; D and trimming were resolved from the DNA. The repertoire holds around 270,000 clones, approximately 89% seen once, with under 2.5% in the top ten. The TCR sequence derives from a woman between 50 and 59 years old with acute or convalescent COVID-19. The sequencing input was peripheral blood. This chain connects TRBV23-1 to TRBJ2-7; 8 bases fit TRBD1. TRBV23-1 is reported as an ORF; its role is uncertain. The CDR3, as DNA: TGCGCCAGCAGGGTAGACAGGGGAGGTCCCCGCTACGAGCAGTACTTC. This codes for CASRVDRGGPRYEQYF.